This TCR beta chain was recovered during a study of blood T cells in healthy people across ages. Findings and limits, study-wide: The unsorted PBMCs prevented any conclusive comparison of naive versus antigen-experienced cells.

Trimming removed 4 bases at V and 6 bases at J, with 21 bases between. This CDR3 is built from 16 residues. Germline CDR1 reads SGHDN; CDR2 reads FVKESK. Each individual donor underwent a draw of about 11 milliliters of peripheral blood. The use of a sample-barcoded 5' primer and a J-beta primer mix characterized a second PCR of roughly 6 to 11 cycles. TCRdb redid the calling of the 5' RACE reads with MiXCR, one entry per CDR3 protein. The repertoire holds approximately 320,000 distinct CDR3 sequences, with 27% as singletons. A word on this clonotype: The antigen is not known.

The sequenced sample was blood. This TCR was sampled from a woman aged 70-85 years in good health. This chain connects TRBV14 to TRBJ1-2; the D is unclear. CDR3 residues: CASSPPNRQAVHGYTF. In DNA, the CDR3 is TGTGCCAGCAGCCCACCGAACCGGCAGGCGGTCCATGGCTACACCTTC.